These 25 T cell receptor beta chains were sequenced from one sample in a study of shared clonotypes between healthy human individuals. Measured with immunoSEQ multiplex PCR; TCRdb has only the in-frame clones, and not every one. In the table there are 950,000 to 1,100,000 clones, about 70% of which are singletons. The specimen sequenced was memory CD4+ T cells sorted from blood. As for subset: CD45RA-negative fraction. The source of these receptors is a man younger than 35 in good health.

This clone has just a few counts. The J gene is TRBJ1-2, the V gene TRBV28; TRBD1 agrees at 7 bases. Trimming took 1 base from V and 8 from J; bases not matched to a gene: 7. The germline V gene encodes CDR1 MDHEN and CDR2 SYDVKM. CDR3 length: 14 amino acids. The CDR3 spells CASSLSPQGGGYTF. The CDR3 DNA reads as TGTGCCAGCAGTTTATCCCCTCAGGGGGGAGGCTACACCTTC.

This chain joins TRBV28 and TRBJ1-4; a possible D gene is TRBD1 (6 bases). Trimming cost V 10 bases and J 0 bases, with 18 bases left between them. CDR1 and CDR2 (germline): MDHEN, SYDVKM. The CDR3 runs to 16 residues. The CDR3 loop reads CATEPGQLPTNEKLFF. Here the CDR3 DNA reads TGTGCCACCGAACCGGGACAACTCCCAACTAATGAAAAACTGTTTTTT.

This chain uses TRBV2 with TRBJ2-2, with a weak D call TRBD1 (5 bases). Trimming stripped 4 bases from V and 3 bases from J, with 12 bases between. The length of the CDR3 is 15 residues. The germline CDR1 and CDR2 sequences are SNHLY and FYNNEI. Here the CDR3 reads CASSGLVRDTGELFF. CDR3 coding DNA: TGTGCCAGCAGTGGATTAGTCAGGGACACCGGGGAGCTGTTTTTT. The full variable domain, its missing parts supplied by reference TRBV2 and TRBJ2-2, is EPEVTQTPSHQVTQMGQEVILRCVPISNHLYFYWYRQILGQKVEFLVSFYNNEISEKSEIFDDQFSVERPDGSNFTLKIRSTKLEDSAMYFCASSGLVRDTGELFFGEGSRLTVL.

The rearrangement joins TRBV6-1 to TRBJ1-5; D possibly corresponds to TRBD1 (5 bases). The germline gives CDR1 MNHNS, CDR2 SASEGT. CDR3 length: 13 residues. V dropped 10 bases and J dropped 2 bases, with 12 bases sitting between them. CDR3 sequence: CAMGGSGNQPQHF. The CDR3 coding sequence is TGTGCCATGGGGGGAAGTGGCAATCAGCCCCAGCATTTT.

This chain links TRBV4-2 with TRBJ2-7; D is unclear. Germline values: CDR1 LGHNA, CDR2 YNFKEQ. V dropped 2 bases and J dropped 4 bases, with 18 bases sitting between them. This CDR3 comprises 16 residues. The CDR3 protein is CASSQHTEPQKYEQYF. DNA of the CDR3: TGTGCCAGCAGCCAACATACAGAGCCTCAAAAATACGAGCAGTACTTC.

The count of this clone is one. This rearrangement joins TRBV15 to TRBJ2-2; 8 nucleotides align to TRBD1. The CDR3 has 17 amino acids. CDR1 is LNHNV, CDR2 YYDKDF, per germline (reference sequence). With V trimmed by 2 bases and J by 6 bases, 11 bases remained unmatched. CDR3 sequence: CATSRPIGQGASGELFF. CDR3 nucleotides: TGTGCCACCAGCAGACCGATTGGGCAGGGGGCCTCCGGGGAGCTGTTTTTT.

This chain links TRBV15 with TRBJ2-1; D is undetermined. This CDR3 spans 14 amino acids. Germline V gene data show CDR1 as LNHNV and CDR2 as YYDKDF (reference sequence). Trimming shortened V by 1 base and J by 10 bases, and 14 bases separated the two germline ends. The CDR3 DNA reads TGTGCCACCAGCAGAGCAGGCTATCCCCAGGAGCAGTTCTTC. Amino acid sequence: CATSRAGYPQEQFF. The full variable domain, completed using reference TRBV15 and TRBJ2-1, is DAMVIQNPRYQVTQFGKPVTLSCSQTLNHNVMYWYQQKSSQAPKLLFHYYDKDFNNEADTPDNFQSRRPNTSFCFLDIRSPGLGDTAMYLCATSRAGYPQEQFFGPGTRLTVL.

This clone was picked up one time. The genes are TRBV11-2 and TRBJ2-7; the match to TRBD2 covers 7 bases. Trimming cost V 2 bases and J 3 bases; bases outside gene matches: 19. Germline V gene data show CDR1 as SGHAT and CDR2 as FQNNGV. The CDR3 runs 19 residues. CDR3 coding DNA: TGTGCCAGCAGCTTACTGTTGGGAGGGAGACTGGCTACAGGCTACGAGCAGTACTTC. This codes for CASSLLLGGRLATGYEQYF.

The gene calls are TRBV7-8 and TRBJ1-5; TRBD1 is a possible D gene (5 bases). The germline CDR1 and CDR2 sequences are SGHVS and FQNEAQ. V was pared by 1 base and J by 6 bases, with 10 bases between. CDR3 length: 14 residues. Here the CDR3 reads CASSLEGVTQPQHF. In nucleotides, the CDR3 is TGTGCCAGCAGCTTAGAAGGGGTTACTCAGCCCCAGCATTTT.

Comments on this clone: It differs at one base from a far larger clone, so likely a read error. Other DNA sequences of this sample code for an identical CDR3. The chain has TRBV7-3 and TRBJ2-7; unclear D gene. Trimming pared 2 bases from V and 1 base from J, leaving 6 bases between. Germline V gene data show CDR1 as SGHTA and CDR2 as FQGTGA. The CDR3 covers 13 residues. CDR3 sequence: CASSLGVSYEQYF. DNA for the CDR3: TGTGCCAGCAGCTTAGGGGTTTCCTACGAGCAGTACTTC.

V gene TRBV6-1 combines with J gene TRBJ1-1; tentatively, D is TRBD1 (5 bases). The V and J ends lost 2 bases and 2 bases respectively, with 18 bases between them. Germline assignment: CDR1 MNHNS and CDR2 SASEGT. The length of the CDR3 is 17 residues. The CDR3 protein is CASSEQRTGRPNTEAFF. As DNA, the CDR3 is TGTGCCAGCAGTGAACAGCGGACGGGACGTCCAAACACTGAAGCTTTCTTT.

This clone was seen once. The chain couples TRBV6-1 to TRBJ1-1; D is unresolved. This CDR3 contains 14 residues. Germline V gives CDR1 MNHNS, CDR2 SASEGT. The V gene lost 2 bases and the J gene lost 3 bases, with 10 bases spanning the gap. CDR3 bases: TGTGCCAGCAGTGAAATAGGCCGGGACACTGAAGCTTTCTTT. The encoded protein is CASSEIGRDTEAFF.

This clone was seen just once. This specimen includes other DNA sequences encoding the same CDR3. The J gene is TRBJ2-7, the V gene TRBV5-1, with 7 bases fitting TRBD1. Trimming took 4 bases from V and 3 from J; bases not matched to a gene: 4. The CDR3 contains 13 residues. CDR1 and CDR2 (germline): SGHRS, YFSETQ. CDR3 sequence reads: CASSPTGSYEQYF. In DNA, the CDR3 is TGCGCCAGCAGCCCGACAGGGAGCTACGAGCAGTACTTC.

The CDR3 sequence: CASSLVGAGELFF. CDR3 in DNA: TGTGCCAGCAGCTTAGTTGGTGCCGGGGAGCTGTTTTTT. The chain uses TRBV7-2 and TRBJ2-2; D unresolved. This CDR3 comprises 13 residues. Germline V gene data show CDR1 as SGHTA and CDR2 as FQGNSA. V was trimmed by 1 base and J by 6 bases, leaving 6 bases between them.

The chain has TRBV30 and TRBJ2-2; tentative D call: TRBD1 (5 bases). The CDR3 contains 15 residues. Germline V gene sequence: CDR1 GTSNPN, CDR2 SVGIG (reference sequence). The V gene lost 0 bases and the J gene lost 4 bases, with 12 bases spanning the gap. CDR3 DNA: TGTGCCTGGAGTGTAGGGGCAGGCCGCACCGGGGAGCTGTTTTTT. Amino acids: CAWSVGAGRTGELFF.

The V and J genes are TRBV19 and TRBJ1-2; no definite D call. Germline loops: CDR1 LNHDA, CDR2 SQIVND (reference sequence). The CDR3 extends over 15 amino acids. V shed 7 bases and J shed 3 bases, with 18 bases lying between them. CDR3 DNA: TGTGCCAGTACCGCCGGACGGAACCTCTACTATGGCTACACCTTC. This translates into CASTAGRNLYYGYTF. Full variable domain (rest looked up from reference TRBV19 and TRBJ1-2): DGGITQSPKYLFRKEGQNVTLSCEQNLNHDAMYWYRQDPGQGLRLIYYSQIVNDFQKGDIAEGYSVSREKKESFPLTVTSAQKNPTAFYLCASTAGRNLYYGYTFGSGTRLTVV.

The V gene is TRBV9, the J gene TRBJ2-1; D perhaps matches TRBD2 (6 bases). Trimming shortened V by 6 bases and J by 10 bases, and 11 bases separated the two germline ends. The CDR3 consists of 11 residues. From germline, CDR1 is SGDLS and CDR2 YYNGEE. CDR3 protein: CASNSGGEQFF. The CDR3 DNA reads TGTGCCAGCAACTCCGGAGGGGAGCAGTTCTTC.

Here the CDR3 reads CASSSRHRGVGYEQYF. The CDR3 region has the DNA TGTGCCAGCAGTTCTCGACATAGGGGGGTAGGCTACGAGCAGTACTTC. This chain links TRBV6-5 with TRBJ2-7, with D tentatively TRBD1 or TRBD2 (6 bases each). Germline V gives CDR1 MNHEY, CDR2 SVGAGI. V lost 4 bases and J 3 bases, leaving 19 bases between the germline ends. The CDR3 loop spans 16 amino acids.

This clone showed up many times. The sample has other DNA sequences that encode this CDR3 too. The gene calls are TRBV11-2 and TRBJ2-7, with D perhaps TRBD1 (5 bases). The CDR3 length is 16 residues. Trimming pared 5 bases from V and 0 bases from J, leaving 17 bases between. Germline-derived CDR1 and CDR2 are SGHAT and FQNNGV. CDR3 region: CASSRTAGGASYEQYF. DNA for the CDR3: TGTGCCAGCAGCCGAACGGCAGGTGGGGCCTCCTACGAGCAGTACTTC.

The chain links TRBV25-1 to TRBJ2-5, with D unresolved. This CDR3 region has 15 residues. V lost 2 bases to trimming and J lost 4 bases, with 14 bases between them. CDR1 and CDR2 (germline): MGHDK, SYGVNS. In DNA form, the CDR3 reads TGTGCCAGCAGTGAACCGGGTAGCATGGGAGAGACCCAGTACTTC. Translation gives CASSEPGSMGETQYF.

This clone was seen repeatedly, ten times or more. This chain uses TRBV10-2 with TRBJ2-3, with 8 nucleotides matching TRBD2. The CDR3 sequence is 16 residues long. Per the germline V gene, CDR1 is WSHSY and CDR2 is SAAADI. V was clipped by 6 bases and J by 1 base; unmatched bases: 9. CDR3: CASRPGTRAGTDTQYF. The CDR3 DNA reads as TGCGCCAGCAGGCCCGGGACTAGAGCAGGCACAGATACGCAGTATTTT.

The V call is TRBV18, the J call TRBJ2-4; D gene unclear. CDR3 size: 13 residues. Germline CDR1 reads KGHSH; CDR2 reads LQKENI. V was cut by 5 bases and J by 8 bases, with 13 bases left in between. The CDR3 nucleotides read TGTGCCAGCTCAAGCGACCCGGTAGACATTCAGTACTTC. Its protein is CASSSDPVDIQYF.

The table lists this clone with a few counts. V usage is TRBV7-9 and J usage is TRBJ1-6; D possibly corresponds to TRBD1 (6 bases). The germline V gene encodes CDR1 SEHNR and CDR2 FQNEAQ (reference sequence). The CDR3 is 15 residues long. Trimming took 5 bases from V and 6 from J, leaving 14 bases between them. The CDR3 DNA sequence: TGTGCCAGCAGCCCCACCGGGACAATTAATTCACCCCTCCACTTT. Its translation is CASSPTGTINSPLHF.

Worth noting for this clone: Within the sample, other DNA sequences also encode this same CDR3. The CDR3 DNA is TGTGCCAGCAGCGTAGGGCCGGAGAACACTGAAGCTTTCTTT. Amino acids: CASSVGPENTEAFF. The chain recombines TRBV9 with TRBJ1-1; D remains ambiguous. Germline CDR1 is SGDLS and CDR2 is YYNGEE. The CDR3 is made up of 14 amino acids. The germline V and J ends were trimmed by 0 bases and 1 base, with 7 bases remaining between them.

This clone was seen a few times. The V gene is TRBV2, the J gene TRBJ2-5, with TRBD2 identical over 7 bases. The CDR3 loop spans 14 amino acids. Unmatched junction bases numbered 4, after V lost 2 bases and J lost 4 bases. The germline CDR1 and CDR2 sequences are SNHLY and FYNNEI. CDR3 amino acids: CASSERWGGETQYF. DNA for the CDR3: TGTGCCAGCAGTGAAAGGTGGGGGGGAGAGACCCAGTACTTC.